One sample yielded the 8 T cell receptor beta chains listed below, sequenced in a study of human T cells and chemical hapten exposure. One entry per CDR3 protein, called by TCRdb with MiXCR from the RACE reads. The sample contains 85,000 to 100,000 distinct CDR3 sequences, roughly a quarter of which appear only once. Time point meaning: patch test 3, about 24 weeks after DPC sensitization. Treatment given: therapeutic diphenylcyclopropenone sensitization with weekly scalp DPC. The input for sequencing was whole blood, taken in connection with sensitization to the hapten diphenylcyclopropenone (DPC). The receptors come from a middle-aged man with alopecia areata. Some clones in this sample may be carry-over from other donors' samples.

Within the sample, this clonotype is medium-sized. CDR3 nucleotide sequence: TGCAGCGTTGAAGGGACTAGCGGGAGGGCAGATACGCAGTATTTT. Translation: CSVEGTSGRADTQYF. V gene TRBV29-1 combines with J gene TRBJ2-3, with 15 nucleotides matching TRBD2. This CDR3 is built from 15 residues. Per germline, CDR1 SQVTM and CDR2 ANQGSEA. V gave up 1 base and J gave up 4 bases; unmatched junction bases: 0.

This clonotype was observed a handful of times. Mismatch with germline at one junction end may stem from a read error. The chain has TRBV28 and TRBJ1-1; D gene uncertain. From germline, CDR1 is MDHEN and CDR2 SYDVKM. The length of the CDR3 is 14 residues. The CDR3 DNA sequence: TGTGCCAGCAGTTTAGCACATAGGAACGCTGAAGCTTTCTTT. Encoded protein: CASSLAHRNAEAFF.

This clonotype turned up a few times. This sequence joins TRBV3-1 and TRBJ1-1, with D unclear. CDR3 length equals 12 residues. Deletions cut 6 bases from V and 7 bases from J, with 12 bases between. Germline CDR1 is LGHDT and CDR2 is YNNKEL (reference sequence). The CDR3 bases are TGTGCCAGCAGTCTTATAGGACTTGAAGCTTTCTTT. It translates to CASSLIGLEAFF.

This clonotype was seen only a few times. This sequence joins TRBV4-1 and TRBJ1-5, with 7 bases aligning to TRBD1. Trimming removed 4 bases from V and 4 bases from J; junction bases left unmatched: 7. From germline, CDR1 is MGHRA and CDR2 YSYEKL. The CDR3 loop spans 15 amino acids. The CDR3, as DNA: TGCGCCAGCAGCCCAGTAGGGGGCAGGAATCAGCCCCAGCATTTT. Encoded protein: CASSPVGGRNQPQHF.

This clonotype was seen a few times. V gene TRBV20-1 combines with J gene TRBJ2-6, with D unresolved. Germline CDR1 reads DFQATT; CDR2 reads SNEGSKA (reference sequence). The V and J ends lost 6 bases and 1 base respectively, with 4 bases between them. The CDR3 extends over 12 amino acids. CDR3 protein: CSASSGANVLTF. CDR3 sequence (DNA): TGCAGTGCATCATCTGGGGCCAACGTCCTGACTTTC.

This chain uses TRBV15 with TRBJ2-7; D uncertain. Germline lookup yields CDR1 LNHNV and CDR2 YYDKDF (reference sequence). The CDR3 is 16 residues long. Trimming took off 0 bases at V and 6 bases at J, with 18 bases between the two ends. The CDR3 spells CATSRDRGAGLGEQYF. For the CDR3, the DNA is TGTGCCACCAGCAGAGATCGAGGTGCAGGTCTGGGCGAGCAGTACTTC.

V and J are TRBV7-9 and TRBJ2-5, with no clear D. The CDR3 totals 14 residues. Germline V gene sequence: CDR1 SEHNR, CDR2 FQNEAQ (reference sequence). The V gene lost 2 bases and the J gene lost 5 bases, with 12 bases spanning the gap. The CDR3 sequence is CASSLSVGRETQYF. DNA for the CDR3: TGTGCCAGCAGCTTATCGGTCGGTCGGGAGACCCAGTACTTC.

This clonotype was observed once. This chain uses TRBV3-1 with TRBJ2-3; tentative D call: TRBD2 (7 bases). CDR1 is LGHDT, CDR2 YNNKEL, per germline (reference sequence). Trimming stripped 4 bases from V and 0 bases from J, with 23 bases between. The CDR3 contains 19 residues. The chain's CDR3 is CASSRRTGAGERSTDTQYF. The CDR3 region has the DNA TGTGCCAGCAGCCGAAGGACGGGGGCGGGAGAGAGAAGCACAGATACGCAGTATTTT.